This TCR beta chain appears in the sequencing data of a study of cytomegalovirus exposure and HLA in healthy donors (dated by TCRdb to between 2016 and 2019). Regarding the research as a whole: In an earlier analysis of 550 to 750 of the donors, 250 to 350 Gb of sequence data and 90 million to 120 million unique TCR beta sequences from roughly 190 million T cells were reported. In a later genetic analysis, genome-wide SNP genotypes for about three fifths of the roughly 670 donors were used, and that subset was treated as a discovery cohort. The later analysis used no new phenotypic data to find candidate immune exposures, relying instead on TCR beta sequences and their occurrence across donors. A later analysis re-analyzed previously published TCR beta repertoires from 600 to 850 donors and added high-resolution HLA genotyping to study TCR occurrence patterns. Among the approximately 420 genotyped donors, around 81% belonged to the genetic ancestry cluster associated with self-reported Caucasian donors. The aim of the study was to test whether cataloging public T cell receptors could identify signatures of past pathogen exposure. The T cell repertoires of about 700 subjects were profiled by immunosequencing and related to cytomegalovirus serostatus. Every repertoire in the discovery cohort had been generated on one and the same sequencing platform. An earlier analysis of some 600 of the donors applied high-throughput TCR beta sequencing to assess whether each TCR beta V gene segment acted as functional or pseudogenic. The study combined high-throughput TCR immunosequencing, statistical association of individual TCRs with disease status, and machine learning to predict cytomegalovirus infection status. Across 300 to 400 genotyped donors of the cohort, an average of about 240,000 unique TCR beta nucleotide sequences per donor were sequenced, and roughly a sixth of those sequences were non-productive. Donor age, sex, ethnicity and CMV serostatus were compiled alongside the repertoire data. Along with the approximately 670-subject first cohort, a separate validation cohort of roughly 110 different subjects was used. Typing coverage varied by locus: about 620-630 donors for A, B, C, DRB1 and DQB1; more than 500 for DQA1; approximately 610 for DPA1; approximately 490 for DPB1. Class I and class II HLA loci were covered by the typing at four-digit resolution. An early release that covered roughly 600 HLA-typed donors contained around 300 gigabases of sequencing data and tens of millions of unique TCR sequences. A handful of DR-DQ haplotypes were handled as single units for association and clustering because linkage in the cohort was strong. The paper's findings and limits, for the study overall: Because some donors lacked HLA typing at each locus, the association tests relied only on the typed subset. A few of the identified cytomegalovirus-associated TCR beta chains were confirmed in vitro to be specific for cytomegalovirus antigens. In a later analysis, the rate of TCR association differed among HLA loci, with DRB1 alleles having the most associated TCRs and HLA-C alleles having the fewest. The authors suggested that the approach could potentially be extended to other disease states and immunological phenotypes. A cluster of highly shared sequence variants was judged likely to be a technical artifact of the sequencing pipeline. Immune exposure information for the cohort was limited to CMV serostatus. Linkage disequilibrium might explain the correlated functional status among segregating V segments, but an unknown experimental factor could not be excluded. The classifier was reported to diagnose cytomegalovirus status with high specificity and sensitivity in both the original cohort and the validation cohort. A further reported finding was that TCR beta sequences accurately predicted the HLA-A and HLA-B alleles for most subjects in the first cohort. Seventeen rarely observed V segments, including chromosome 9 orphons, were excluded from the earlier analysis of about 500 of the donors because counts were too low. In an earlier analysis of around 500 of the donors, most TCR beta V segments appeared in productive rearrangements about 90% or about 30% of the time, broadly matching IMGT annotations. In a later genetic analysis, a missense DCLRE1C variant was associated with V-gene and J-gene trimming of TCR beta chains, and the association was replicated in an independent cohort. In a later genetic analysis, fewer N-insertions in productive TCRs were reported among donors in an Asian-associated ancestry cluster than the roughly 700-donor mean. Across donors, most TCR sequences were observed very rarely, whereas some public TCRs were present in many individuals. A later analysis associated 15,000 to 20,000 TCR beta sequences with specific HLA alleles at a false discovery rate of 0.05. The study listed approximately 150 TCR beta chains as associated with cytomegalovirus. When HLA alleles, especially DR and DQ, strongly co-occurred, TCR associations were difficult to assign to individual alleles. In a later analysis, most CMV-associated TCR beta chains were found to appear HLA-restricted, with HLA associations seemingly driven largely by CMV exposure. The presence/absence analyses assumed that sequencing depth was roughly uniform across donors, and that assumption may not be true. In a later analysis, HLA-associated TCR beta chains showed more clonal expansion and lower generation probabilities than non-associated chains that were equally common. A later analysis reported that several top co-occurrence clusters appeared linked to parvovirus B19, influenza, CMV and Epstein-Barr virus. This cohort had only TCR beta chains sequenced, and the lack of alpha or paired-chain data limited which features could be detected.

Libraries were prepared through the immunoSEQ multiplex PCR assay. For the multiplex PCR, a mixture combining 60 forward primers for TCR Vbeta segments and 13 reverse primers for TCR Jbeta segments was used. The CDR3 region of rearranged TCR beta genes was amplified from genomic DNA with a multiplex PCR assay. The amplified TCR beta libraries were sequenced on the Illumina HiSeq System as 87-base-pair reads. Per the source publication's procedure: In a later analysis, some 80 million unique TCR beta chains were counted across the 666 repertoires, and approximately 11 million of these chains were shared by at least two donors. Raw reads were error-corrected and collapsed into unique sequences by a nearest-neighbor algorithm in which closely related sequences were merged to remove PCR and sequencing errors. V, D and J gene segments were assigned by aligning CDR3 sequences to IMGT reference sequences. For a sequence to be retained, a match of at least six nucleotides to both a V gene segment and a J gene segment was required. A rearrangement was called productive if the CDR3 had no stop codons and remained in frame with V and J, and every other rearrangement was called non-productive. CDR3 was defined according to IMGT convention as the region running from the second conserved V-encoded cysteine to the conserved J-encoded phenylalanine. In an earlier analysis of around 540 of the donors, sequences lacking an unambiguous match to a single V gene segment were excluded. An earlier analysis of several hundred of the donors called V segments functional above 56.7% productive rearrangements and segregating when the between-donor standard deviation exceeded 5%. A statistical classification framework was built to diagnose cytomegalovirus status from the catalog of TCR beta chain sequences. V and J gene assignment, in a later analysis, came from comparing TCR nucleotide sequences with IMGT/GENE-DB human TR gene sequences. The TCRdist pipeline was used in a later analysis to assign CDR3 sequences and most-parsimonious VDJ recombination scenarios. In a later analysis, each TCR beta chain was defined by its CDR3 amino acid sequence together with its V-gene family, and reads lacking a unique V-gene family were excluded. A later analysis removed 500 to 600 highly shared, low-generation-probability nucleotide sequences to deal with suspected cross-contamination and a sequencing artifact. A later analysis calculated a clonal expansion index for each public chain from normalized within-repertoire ranks of inferred template counts. A later analysis computed generation probabilities with a VDJ recombination model fitted to out-of-frame rearrangements, and checked the results against IGoR. In a later analysis, hypergeometric tests were used to score TCR-TCR, TCR-HLA and TCR-CMV co-occurrence, with a repertoire-size bias correction applied to TCR pairs. To estimate false discovery rates, a later analysis permuted the HLA or CMV assignments 20 times. In a later analysis, co-occurring TCRs were grouped using DBSCAN, and TCRdist sequence similarity was added for clustering within HLA-allele-positive subsets. Co-occurrence clustering excluded repertoires with fewer than 30,000 or more than 120,000 public chains, plus five with anomalous nucleotide sharing. TCRdb's version of the immuneACCESS table is confined to in-frame rearrangements and falls short of the full clone set. An unresolved V gene accounts for under half of the shortfall where checked; the remainder is of unknown origin. V and J calls plus clone size are reproduced from that table; the DNA served to infer D and trimming. The sample data list around 190,000 clones, and roughly four fifths of these were observed just once. The ten top clones hold approximately 3.1% of the sample.

For this clone: It lacks a known antigen. No base quality information exists; no much larger clone differs at one position.

The cohort consisted of 600 to 750 healthy bone marrow donors. Cohort members were all nominally healthy when sampled, although unrecorded immune exposures were likely present. The donor was CMV seropositive and was included in the group of some 290 seropositive cohort members. A peripheral blood sample was collected from each donor, and TCR beta sequencing was performed on peripheral blood mononuclear cells. The Qiagen DNeasy Blood Extraction Kit was used to extract genomic DNA from the blood cell samples. The receptor comes from a woman aged 30 to 39 in good health and CMV-seropositive. The sample taken for sequencing was PBMCs.

The CDR3 protein sequence reads: CASSGDRGANSPLHF. The base sequence is TGTGCCAGCAGTGGGGACAGAGGGGCAAATTCACCCCTCCACTTT. The chain is assembled from TRBV6-4 and TRBJ1-6; 7 central nucleotides agree with TRBD1. V trim: 4 bases; J trim: 7 bases; unmatched bases: 7. CDR3 length: 15 amino acids, cysteine to phenylalanine. This entry keeps only the CDR3 DNA: 45 bases, framed from base 1. According to the germline V gene, CDR1 reads MRHNA and CDR2 reads SNTAGT.